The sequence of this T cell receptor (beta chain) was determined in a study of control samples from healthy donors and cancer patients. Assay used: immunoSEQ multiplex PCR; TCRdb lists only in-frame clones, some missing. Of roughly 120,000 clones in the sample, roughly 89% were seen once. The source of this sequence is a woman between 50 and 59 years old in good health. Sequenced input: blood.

The CDR3, as DNA: TGCGCCAGCAGTCAGAACAAGACAGACCGTCGATTTTTCTATGGCTACACCTTC. Residues: CASSQNKTDRRFFYGYTF. The V gene is TRBV23-1, the J gene TRBJ1-2; maybe TRBD1 (5 bases). TRBV23-1 is assigned to the ORF class and has an uncertain function. Trimming took 3 bases from V and 4 from J, leaving 24 bases between them. This CDR3 region has 18 residues.